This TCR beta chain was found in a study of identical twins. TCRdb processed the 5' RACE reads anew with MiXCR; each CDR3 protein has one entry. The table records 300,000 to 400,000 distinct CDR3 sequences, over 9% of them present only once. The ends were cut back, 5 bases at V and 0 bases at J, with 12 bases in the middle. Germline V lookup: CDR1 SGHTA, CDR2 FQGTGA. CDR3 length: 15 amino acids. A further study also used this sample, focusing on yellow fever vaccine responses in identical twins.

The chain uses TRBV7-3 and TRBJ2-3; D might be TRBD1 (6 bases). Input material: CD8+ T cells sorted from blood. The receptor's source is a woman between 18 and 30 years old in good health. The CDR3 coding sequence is TGTGCCAGCAGCCCGACAGGTGCCAGCACAGATACGCAGTATTTT. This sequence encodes CASSPTGASTDTQYF.